The text below deals with one T cell receptor beta chain. Its antigen is unknown. The sample comes from a study of cytomegalovirus exposure and HLA in healthy donors. The PCR made use of 60 Vbeta and 13 Jbeta primers. Libraries were prepared by immunoSEQ multiplex PCR; TCRdb keeps only in-frame clonotypes and omits some of them. The table lists approximately 100,000 clones, 60% to 75% of them singletons. Study-level findings and limits: Further analysis was carried out later, and it showed several of the most significant clusters appearing linked to common viral pathogens. At a 0.05 false discovery rate, a later analysis found over 15,000 TCR beta sequences to be associated with HLA alleles. Presence/absence analysis assumed near-uniform sequencing depth across donors. Most of the TCR beta V segments (in an earlier analysis) were productive either about 87% or about 30% of the time.

In germline, CDR1 is SGHNT, CDR2 YYREEE (reference sequence). With V trimmed by 0 bases and J by 5 bases, 10 bases remained unmatched. The CDR3 is 17 amino acids. This TCR was sampled from a male donor in good health and CMV-seropositive. Sequencing was carried out using PBMCs. This chain joins TRBV5-4 and TRBJ2-5; 10 bases agree with TRBD2. CDR3 nucleotide sequence: TGTGCCAGCAGCTTGGGGGGGAGCGGGAGGGCCAGGGAGACCCAGTACTTC. This translates into CASSLGGSGRARETQYF. Variable domain in full (rest from reference TRBV5-4 and TRBJ2-5): ETGVTQSPTHLIKTRGQQVTLRCSSQSGHNTVSWYQQALGQGPQFIFQYYREEENGRGNFPPRFSGLQFPNYSSELNVNALELDDSALYLCASSLGGSGRARETQYFGPGTRLLVL.